The rows below give T cell receptor beta chains drawn from one sample of a study of OX40 agonist ivuxolimab in advanced cancers. Assay used: immunoSEQ multiplex PCR; TCRdb lists only in-frame clones, some missing. The table lists about 50,000 clones, 80% to 95% of them singletons. Material: CD4+ or CD8+ T cells sorted from blood, obtained in a trial of the OX40 agonist ivuxolimab. All receptors come from an adult with an advanced solid tumor such as melanoma, head and neck, liver or kidney cancer. Each CDR3 is given with its conserved first and last residue. A D gene is named only where the DNA matches it firmly. Size is omitted from some rows. Given values are once, few, many or a class for expanded clones.

d_gene	abundance	j_gene	v_gene	CDR3aa	CDR3nt
.	.	TRBJ1-1	TRBV7-9	CASSPSRPGSEAFF	TGTGCCAGCAGCCCCAGCCGTCCCGGGAGTGAAGCTTTCTTT
.	few	TRBJ1-6	TRBV4-1	CASSQGWGSPLHF	TGCGCCAGCAGCCAAGGCTGGGGTTCACCCCTCCACTTT
.	.	TRBJ1-2	TRBV11-2	CASSYGDGYTF	TGTGCCAGCAGCTACGGGGACGGCTACACCTTC
TRBD2	.	TRBJ2-5	TRBV29-1	CSVMGTSGGDMKTQYF	TGCAGCGTGATGGGGACTAGCGGGGGGGACATGAAGACCCAGTACTTC
.	.	TRBJ2-3	TRBV14	CASSPPSPPDTQYF	TGTGCCAGCAGCCCCCCTTCCCCACCAGATACGCAGTATTTT
TRBD1	.	TRBJ1-3	TRBV4-1	CASSPTGGQGFSGNTIYF	TGCGCCAGCAGCCCGACTGGGGGACAGGGTTTCTCCGGAAACACCATATATTTT
TRBD1	.	TRBJ2-5	TRBV7-6	CASSLVVGDRGAETQYF	TGTGCCAGCAGCTTAGTTGTCGGGGACAGGGGCGCAGAGACCCAGTACTTC
.	.	TRBJ2-1	TRBV4-1	CASSQITGKGYNEQFF	TGCGCCAGCAGCCAAATTACAGGGAAGGGATACAATGAGCAGTTCTTC
.	.	TRBJ2-1	TRBV27	CASSSLRGVYNEQFF	TGTGCCAGCAGTTCCCTGCGCGGGGTTTACAATGAGCAGTTCTTC
.	once	TRBJ2-2	TRBV9	CASSVGQRAYTGELFF	TGTGCCAGCAGCGTAGGTCAAAGGGCGTACACCGGGGAGCTGTTTTTT
.	.	TRBJ1-3	TRBV28	CASSFMRDTIYF	TGTGCCAGCAGTTTTATGCGGGACACCATATATTTT
.	.	TRBJ2-1	TRBV5-4	CASSLDRGSYNEQFF	TGTGCCAGCAGCTTGGACCGGGGCTCCTACAATGAGCAGTTCTTC
.	.	TRBJ1-1	TRBV27	CASSHSDSNTEAFF	TGTGCCAGCAGTCATTCGGACAGCAACACTGAAGCTTTCTTT
.	once	TRBJ1-5	TRBV4-1	CASSQVWAGEPQHF	TGCGCCAGCAGCCAAGTCTGGGCTGGGGAGCCCCAGCATTTT
TRBD2	.	TRBJ2-3	TRBV27	CASSAGLARHSTDTQYF	TGTGCCAGCAGTGCTGGACTAGCACGACACTCAACAGATACGCAGTATTTT
.	.	TRBJ2-3	TRBV10-1	CASSVEDDTDTQYF	TGCGCCAGCAGTGTCGAAGACGACACAGATACGCAGTATTTT
.	once	TRBJ1-1	TRBV5-1	CASSWGPGESPEAFF	TGCGCCAGCAGCTGGGGACCTGGAGAGAGTCCTGAAGCTTTCTTT
.	once	TRBJ2-7	TRBV13	CASSPGISYEQYF	TGTGCCAGCAGCCCAGGGATCTCCTACGAGCAGTACTTC
.	.	TRBJ2-6	TRBV28	CASSFEDSGANVLTF	TGTGCCAGCAGTTTCGAGGACTCTGGGGCCAACGTCCTGACTTTC
.	.	TRBJ1-1	TRBV6-1	CASSDSRLANTEAFF	TGTGCCAGCAGTGACAGTCGTTTAGCGAACACTGAAGCTTTCTTT
.	.	TRBJ1-1	TRBV19	CASRPDSFPTEAFF	TGTGCCAGTAGGCCTGACTCTTTCCCCACTGAAGCTTTCTTT
.	.	TRBJ2-7	TRBV27	CASSLRLRTYEQYF	TGTGCCAGCAGTTTACGGTTACGGACCTACGAGCAGTACTTC
.	.	TRBJ1-1	TRBV6-5	CASSPPGGEAFF	TGTGCCAGCAGCCCCCCCGGGGGAGAAGCTTTCTTT
.	.	TRBJ2-7	TRBV7-9	CASSSPGLAAYEQYF	TGTGCCAGCAGCTCCCCGGGATTAGCGGCCTACGAGCAGTACTTC
.	.	TRBJ1-1	TRBV11-3	CASSPQGNTEAFF	TGTGCCAGCAGCCCACAGGGTAATACTGAAGCTTTCTTT
TRBD2	.	TRBJ2-3	TRBV27	CASSLPTAGGLTDTQYF	TGTGCCAGCAGTCTACCGACGGCGGGGGGTCTCACAGATACGCAGTATTTT
.	.	TRBJ2-2	TRBV11-2	CASSFPEGTGELFF	TGTGCCAGCAGTTTCCCGGAGGGCACCGGGGAGCTGTTTTTT
.	.	TRBJ1-1	TRBV6-5	CASSSNGANTEAFF	TGTGCCAGCAGTTCAAATGGGGCTAACACTGAAGCTTTCTTT
.	.	TRBJ2-5	TRBV2	CASSDFPRGGGETQYF	TGTGCCAGCAGTGATTTCCCCCGGGGCGGCGGAGAGACCCAGTACTTC